A selection of T cell receptor beta chains follows, all from one sample in a study of cytomegalovirus exposure and HLA in healthy donors. This table comes from immunoSEQ multiplex PCR, and its TCRdb copy is limited to in-frame clones, with some not included. This table has under 150,000 clones, about three quarters appearing once. Sequenced input: PBMCs. The receptor set was obtained from a male donor in good health and CMV-seropositive. CDR3s include the opening cysteine and the closing phenylalanine or tryptophan. The D gene is left open where the match is weak. Clone size is stated in some rows and not others, as once, few, many or a class when expanded.

CDR3	DNA	V	D	size	J
CASSPRLAGDYEQYF	TGTGCCAGCAGCCCCCGACTAGCGGGAGACTACGAGCAGTACTTC	TRBV13	TRBD2	-	TRBJ2-7
CASSLGTSAYEQYF	TGCGCCAGTAGCCTAGGGACTAGCGCGTACGAGCAGTACTTC	TRBV4-1	TRBD2	-	TRBJ2-7
CASSFSGSSYEQYF	TGTGCCAGCAGCTTTTCTGGGAGCTCCTACGAGCAGTACTTC	TRBV5-4	-	-	TRBJ2-7
CASSLGQGTYNEQFF	TGTGCCAGCAGCTTAGGGCAGGGGACCTACAATGAGCAGTTCTTC	TRBV7-6	-	once	TRBJ2-1
CASSRGQGMGGYTF	TGTGCCAGCAGCCGCGGACAGGGAATGGGTGGCTACACCTTC	TRBV5-6	TRBD1	-	TRBJ1-2
CASSLDRKQPQHF	TGTGCCAGCAGCTTGGACAGGAAGCAGCCCCAGCATTTT	TRBV7-6	TRBD1	-	TRBJ1-5
CAWSVQREQPQHF	TGTGCCTGGAGTGTCCAGAGGGAACAGCCCCAGCATTTT	TRBV30	-	-	TRBJ1-5
CAISESREVYEQYF	TGTGCCATCAGTGAGTCCCGGGAGGTGTACGAGCAGTACTTC	TRBV10-3	TRBD2	-	TRBJ2-7
CASSLGGGRVTDTQYF	TGTGCCAGCAGTTTAGGTGGCGGGAGGGTTACAGATACGCAGTATTTT	TRBV27	TRBD2	-	TRBJ2-3
CASSQGLMWMGTSRWRGNEQFF	TGCGCCAGCAGCCAAGGATTAATGTGGATGGGGACTAGTCGATGGAGGGGAAATGAGCAGTTCTTC	TRBV4-3	TRBD2	-	TRBJ2-1
CASSYDPGQGRFQPQHF	TGTGCCAGCAGCTATGATCCGGGACAGGGGCGGTTTCAGCCCCAGCATTTT	TRBV7-9	TRBD1	-	TRBJ1-5
CASSKLAGGSNEQFF	TGCGCCAGCAGCAAACTAGCGGGAGGGAGCAATGAGCAGTTCTTC	TRBV4-1	TRBD2	-	TRBJ2-1
CASSLEPFLHYEQYF	TGCGCCAGCAGCTTGGAACCTTTCTTACATTACGAGCAGTACTTC	TRBV5-1	-	-	TRBJ2-7
CSVIPSGQGSGDTQYF	TGCAGCGTTATACCTTCGGGACAGGGTTCGGGGGATACGCAGTATTTT	TRBV29-1	TRBD1	-	TRBJ2-3
CASTDPGQGLSYEQYF	TGTGCCAGCACCGATCCGGGACAGGGCCTCTCCTACGAGCAGTACTTC	TRBV2	TRBD1	-	TRBJ2-7
CASSLGANTGELFF	TGTGCCAGCAGCCTCGGAGCGAACACCGGGGAGCTGTTTTTT	TRBV13	-	-	TRBJ2-2
CASSPRPPGTSGELFF	TGTGCCAGCAGCCCCCGCCCCCCAGGAACCTCCGGGGAGCTGTTTTTT	TRBV7-3	-	-	TRBJ2-2
CASSESFLGGGTGELFF	TGTGCCAGCAGTGAATCGTTTTTGGGGGGAGGCACCGGGGAGCTGTTTTTT	TRBV25-1	-	-	TRBJ2-2
CASSQWGQGADTQYF	TGCGCCAGCAGTCAATGGGGACAGGGAGCGGATACGCAGTATTTT	TRBV23-1	TRBD1	few	TRBJ2-3
CASSHGTSGRAADTQYF	TGCGCCAGCAGCCACGGGACTAGCGGGAGGGCCGCAGATACGCAGTATTTT	TRBV4-1	TRBD2	-	TRBJ2-3
CASGQGVYNEQFF	TGTGCCAGCGGACAGGGGGTTTACAATGAGCAGTTCTTC	TRBV19	TRBD1	-	TRBJ2-1
CASSPAPGTGVYEQYF	TGCGCCAGCAGCCCTGCCCCAGGGACAGGGGTCTACGAGCAGTACTTC	TRBV5-1	TRBD1	-	TRBJ2-7
CASKGQEETQYF	TGTGCCAGCAAAGGTCAGGAAGAGACCCAGTACTTC	TRBV6-6	-	-	TRBJ2-5
CASSLALAGGRSETQYF	TGTGCCAGCAGCTTGGCCCTAGCGGGAGGTAGGAGCGAGACCCAGTACTTC	TRBV5-4	TRBD2	-	TRBJ2-5
CASRTGQLNTEAFF	TGCGCCAGCAGAACCGGACAGCTGAACACTGAAGCTTTCTTT	TRBV10-1	-	-	TRBJ1-1
CASSPGLFSGPGDEQYF	TGTGCCAGCAGCCCTGGGCTTTTCAGCGGGCCCGGGGACGAGCAGTACTTC	TRBV28	-	-	TRBJ2-7
CASSLVSGRENEQFF	TGCGCCAGCAGCTTGGTGAGCGGTCGGGAGAACGAGCAGTTCTTC	TRBV5-1	-	-	TRBJ2-1
CSVAGQGAFTDTQYF	TGCAGCGTTGCCGGGCAGGGGGCCTTCACAGATACGCAGTATTTT	TRBV29-1	TRBD1	-	TRBJ2-3
CASSSPGLAVGIDEQYF	TGTGCCAGCAGCTCACCGGGACTAGCGGTTGGCATAGACGAGCAGTACTTC	TRBV7-6	TRBD2	-	TRBJ2-7
CASTHVRDIANYGYTF	TGTGCCAGCACTCACGTCAGGGATATAGCTAACTATGGCTACACCTTC	TRBV5-6	-	-	TRBJ1-2
CASSPRGQANSPLHF	TGTGCCAGCAGTCCCCGGGGACAGGCCAATTCACCCCTCCACTTT	TRBV27	TRBD1	-	TRBJ1-6
CASSLYRSSYNEQFF	TGTGCCAGCAGCTTGTATCGGTCTAGCTACAATGAGCAGTTCTTC	TRBV5-8	-	-	TRBJ2-1
CASTPTGPDTEAFF	TGTGCCAGCACCCCGACAGGGCCGGACACTGAAGCTTTCTTT	TRBV6-1	TRBD1	-	TRBJ1-1
CASSLSGLPYNEQFF	TGTGCCAGCAGCCTTAGCGGTTTACCCTACAATGAGCAGTTCTTC	TRBV7-3	-	-	TRBJ2-1
CASSEALRDRGEGYAF	TGTGCCAGCAGTGAAGCGCTTCGTGACAGGGGGGAAGGCTACGCCTTC	TRBV2	TRBD1	once	TRBJ1-2
CATSGRDRVNVTQETQYF	TGTGCCACCAGCGGCCGGGACAGGGTGAATGTTACCCAAGAGACCCAGTACTTC	TRBV15	TRBD1	-	TRBJ2-5
CASSLATGTSGELFF	TGCGCCAGCAGCTTGGCGACAGGGACTTCCGGGGAGCTGTTTTTT	TRBV5-1	-	-	TRBJ2-2
CASSPALAGVHNEQFF	TGTGCCAGCAGCCCCGCACTAGCGGGAGTTCACAATGAGCAGTTCTTC	TRBV5-4	TRBD2	-	TRBJ2-1
CASSLGWLAGGHFLAKNIQYF	TGTGCCAGCAGCTTGGGGTGGCTAGCGGGGGGGCATTTTCTAGCCAAAAACATTCAGTACTTC	TRBV12-1	-	-	TRBJ2-4